This T cell receptor (beta chain) was retrieved from a study of T cell responses to AZD1222 COVID-19 vaccine. Findings of the study overall: Unmutated variant regions reportedly attract nearly half of all spike-specific TCRs. Donors were chiefly white British, with a greater number of females, and clonal diversity was perhaps underestimated.

This clone came up once. Its antigen is as yet unknown. Using immunoSEQ multiplex PCR, the repertoire was profiled, and TCRdb retains in-frame clones only, with some absent. The sample comprises some 150,000 clones, over 90% of which are singletons, and 4.5% to 5.5% rests with the top ten. CDR1 and CDR2 (germline): KGHDR, SFDVKD. The CDR3 runs to 17 residues. Trimming cost V 5 bases and J 3 bases; bases outside gene matches: 8. The sample was peripheral blood, taken on day 0 of AZD1222 vaccination. The sequence came from an adult in good health. This chain links TRBV24-1 with TRBJ2-2, with 10 bases matching TRBD1. CDR3 region: CATSAETGGAYTGELFF. The DNA of the CDR3 is TGTGCCACCAGTGCCGAGACAGGGGGCGCATACACCGGGGAGCTGTTTTTT.